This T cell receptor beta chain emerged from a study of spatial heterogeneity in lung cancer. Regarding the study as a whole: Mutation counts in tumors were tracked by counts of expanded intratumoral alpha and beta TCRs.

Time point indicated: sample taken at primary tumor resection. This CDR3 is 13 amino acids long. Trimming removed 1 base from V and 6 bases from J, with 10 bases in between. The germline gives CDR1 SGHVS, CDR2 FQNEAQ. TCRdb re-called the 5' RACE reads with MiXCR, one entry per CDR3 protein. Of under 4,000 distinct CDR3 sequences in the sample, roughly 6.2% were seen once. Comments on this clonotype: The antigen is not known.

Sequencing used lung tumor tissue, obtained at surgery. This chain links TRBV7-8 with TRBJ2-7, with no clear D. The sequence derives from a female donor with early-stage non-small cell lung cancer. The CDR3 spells CASSLVSVSEQYF. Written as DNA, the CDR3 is TGTGCCAGCAGCTTAGTATCGGTATCCGAGCAGTACTTC.